A single sample gave rise to the 12 T cell receptor beta chains below, sequenced in a study of follicular helper T cells after annual influenza vaccination. Time point meaning: 2013-2014 season, 7 days after vaccination. Sequencing was performed with immunoSEQ multiplex PCR; in TCRdb, only in-frame clones are kept and a portion is missing. The table has around 9,500 clones, about four fifths seen once; the top ten hold approximately 0.6%. The sequencing used CXCR5- memory CD4+ T cells sorted from blood, collected 7 days after influenza vaccination. The receptor source for this set is an adult who received the influenza vaccine.

V usage is TRBV7-9 and J usage is TRBJ1-4, with 9 positions matching TRBD1. Looked up from germline, CDR1 is SEHNR and CDR2 is FQNEAQ (reference sequence). This CDR3 spans 19 amino acids. Germline trimming cut 4 bases from V and 5 bases from J; bases unmatched to any gene: 17. For the CDR3, the DNA is TGTGCCAGCAGCTCTAGAGCCGGGACAGGGACAGGTGGGAATGAAAAACTGTTTTTT. Encoded protein: CASSSRAGTGTGGNEKLFF.

This chain connects TRBV10-3 to TRBJ1-2; TRBD1 might be the D (6 bases). Germline V gene sequence: CDR1 ENHRY, CDR2 SYGVKD. This CDR3 is built from 15 residues. V lost 0 bases to trimming and J lost 13 bases, with 21 bases between them. The CDR3 sequence is CAISESGRGQSSRTF. The CDR3 bases are TGTGCCATCAGTGAGTCGGGACGTGGACAGTCGAGTCGCACCTTC.

The V and J genes are TRBV27 and TRBJ1-5; 7 bases fit TRBD1. Losses at the gene ends were 6 bases for V and 10 bases for J; bases not matched to a gene: 15. Germline-derived CDR1 and CDR2 are MNHEY and SMNVEV (reference sequence). The CDR3 spans 15 residues. Here the CDR3 DNA reads TGTGCCAGCAGCATGGGACAGCGCTTAGGATATCCCCAGCATTTT. Residues: CASSMGQRLGYPQHF.

The V gene is TRBV19, the J gene TRBJ2-1, with D possibly being TRBD1 (6 bases). This CDR3 has 15 amino acids. Germline V CDR1 and CDR2: LNHDA, SQIVND (reference sequence). V lost 4 bases, J lost 7 bases, and 17 bases lay in between. DNA of the CDR3: TGTGCCAGTAGTAGCAGGAGAGGAACAGGGAATGAGCAGTTCTTC. It encodes CASSSRRGTGNEQFF.

The chain is built from TRBV7-2 and TRBJ2-5, with TRBD1 matching 7 bases. This CDR3 contains 19 residues. The V gene end was trimmed by 0 bases and the J gene end by 2 bases; junction bases not matched to a gene: 15. Germline loops: CDR1 SGHTA, CDR2 FQGNSA. The CDR3 nucleotides are TGTGCCAGCAGCTTAGCGTTTTCCGGGACAGTTATGATTCAAGAGACCCAGTACTTC. Translated: CASSLAFSGTVMIQETQYF. The variable domain in full, completed from reference TRBV7-2 and TRBJ2-5, reads GAGVSQSPSNKVTEKGKDVELRCDPISGHTALYWYRQSLGQGLEFLIYFQGNSAPDKSGLPSDRFSAERTGGSVSTLTIQRTQQEDSAVYLCASSLAFSGTVMIQETQYFGPGTRLLVL.

The CDR3 DNA reads as TGCGCCAGCAGCCAAGATCCCCGTCAGGGTTACACCGGGGAGCTGTTTTTT. It yields the protein CASSQDPRQGYTGELFF. This chain uses TRBV4-3 with TRBJ2-2, with D tentatively TRBD1 (5 bases). Per germline, CDR1 LGHNA and CDR2 YSLEER. Trimming removed 0 bases at V and 3 bases at J, with 14 bases between. The CDR3 extends over 17 amino acids.

This chain connects TRBV5-1 to TRBJ2-7; 9 positions agree with TRBD1. Looked up from germline, CDR1 is SGHRS and CDR2 is YFSETQ. The ends lost 4 bases at V and 1 base at J; junction bases unmatched: 6. The CDR3 is made up of 15 amino acids. CDR3 residues: CASSPGGQGSYEQYF. In nucleotides, the CDR3 is TGCGCCAGCAGCCCGGGGGGACAGGGTTCCTACGAGCAGTACTTC. Full variable domain (missing parts from reference TRBV5-1 and TRBJ2-7): KAGVTQTPRYLIKTRGQQVTLSCSPISGHRSVSWYQQTPGQGLQFLFEYFSETQRNKGNFPGRFSGRQFSNSRSEMNVSTLELGDSALYLCASSPGGQGSYEQYFGPGTRLTVT.

The genes are TRBV5-1 and TRBJ2-3; D unresolved. The CDR3 is 17 amino acids. V was cut by 0 bases and J by 1 base, with 15 bases left in between. Germline V gives CDR1 SGHRS, CDR2 YFSETQ. The CDR3 DNA reads as TGCGCCAGCAGCTTGGCCGTCGCAATCGCAGGCACAGATACGCAGTATTTT. The encoded protein is CASSLAVAIAGTDTQYF.

The chain employs TRBV5-1 and TRBJ2-2, with D uncertain. The CDR3 covers 17 residues. V shed 2 bases and J shed 4 bases, with 18 bases lying between them. Germline CDR1 is SGHRS and CDR2 is YFSETQ. This chain's CDR3 is CASSLSSPLKGTGELFF. Written as DNA, the CDR3 is TGCGCCAGCAGCTTATCTTCCCCGTTAAAGGGCACCGGGGAGCTGTTTTTT.

This chain connects TRBV4-2 to TRBJ1-4, with D unresolved. The germline gives CDR1 LGHNA, CDR2 YNFKEQ. The CDR3 is made up of 16 amino acids. Trimming stripped 1 base from V and 4 bases from J, with 13 bases between. CDR3 protein: CASSQVQDWGNEKLFF. The DNA for the CDR3 is TGTGCCAGCAGCCAAGTTCAGGACTGGGGTAATGAAAAACTGTTTTTT.

In its sample, this clone was seen a few times. J is TRBJ2-2 and V is TRBV27; D tentatively fits TRBD1 or TRBD2 (5 bases each). The CDR3 runs to 13 residues. Deletions cut 5 bases from V and 7 bases from J, with 11 bases between. Per the germline V gene, CDR1 is MNHEY and CDR2 is SMNVEV (reference sequence). CDR3 DNA: TGTGCCAGCAGTAAAGAGGGGTTCGGGGAGCTGTTTTTT. The encoded protein is CASSKEGFGELFF.

The chain is built from TRBV7-9 and TRBJ1-6, with 7 nucleotides matching TRBD1. J was trimmed by 4 bases and V by 5 bases; bases with no gene match: 5. CDR3 length: 15 amino acids. Per the germline V gene, CDR1 is SEHNR and CDR2 is FQNEAQ (reference sequence). The CDR3 DNA reads as TGTGCCAGCAGCACGACGGGACAGTATAATTCACCCCTCCACTTT. Its translation is CASSTTGQYNSPLHF.